These 24 T cell receptor beta chains share one sample of origin, sequenced in a study of blood T cell repertoires in COVID-19. This table comes from immunoSEQ multiplex PCR, and its TCRdb copy is limited to in-frame clones, with some not included. In the table there are 150,000 to 200,000 clones, under 85% of which are singletons. Sample: peripheral blood. These TCRs come from a woman in her thirties or forties with acute or convalescent COVID-19.

The CDR3 protein is CASSQEEVAGEEDTQYF. In DNA form, the CDR3 reads TGCGCCAGCAGCCAAGAGGAGGTAGCGGGAGAAGAGGATACGCAGTATTTT. The chain has TRBV4-1 and TRBJ2-3, with 9 bases lining up with TRBD2. Trimming took 0 bases from V and 6 from J; bases not matched to a gene: 10. The CDR3 is made up of 17 amino acids. The germline gives CDR1 MGHRA, CDR2 YSYEKL.

V usage is TRBV7-9 and J usage is TRBJ2-6; D possibly corresponds to TRBD2 (6 bases). The CDR3 consists of 17 residues. V lost 1 base and J 0 bases, leaving 10 bases between the germline ends. Germline assignment: CDR1 SEHNR and CDR2 FQNEAQ (reference sequence). As DNA, the CDR3 is TGTGCCAGCAGCTTAGGGGACGGGAGCTCTGGGGCCAACGTCCTGACTTTC. Translated, it gives CASSLGDGSSGANVLTF.

V usage is TRBV2 and J usage is TRBJ1-4; a possible D gene is TRBD1 (6 bases). Trimming removed 5 bases at V and 6 bases at J, with 13 bases between. The CDR3 length is 14 residues. Germline values: CDR1 SNHLY, CDR2 FYNNEI. CDR3 nucleotides: TGTGCCAGCAGTAAACAGGGAAAGTATGAAAAACTGTTTTTT. Residues: CASSKQGKYEKLFF.

The rearrangement uses TRBV29-1 and TRBJ2-7; D is possibly TRBD1 (6 bases). This CDR3 is built from 11 residues. Trimming stripped 6 bases from V and 6 bases from J, with 12 bases between. Germline lookup yields CDR1 SQVTM and CDR2 ANQGSEA. In DNA form, the CDR3 reads TGCAGCGTCGGGACATCCCGCGAGCAGTACTTC. It codes for CSVGTSREQYF.

This clone was picked up a small number of times. The rearrangement links TRBV27 to TRBJ1-5; D gene ambiguous. This CDR3 has 15 residues. V was pared by 0 bases and J by 0 bases, with 6 bases between. Germline assignment: CDR1 MNHEY and CDR2 SMNVEV (reference sequence). The CDR3 sequence: CASSLSRYSNQPQHF. Here the CDR3 DNA reads TGTGCCAGCAGTTTATCGAGGTATAGCAATCAGCCCCAGCATTTT.

The chain couples TRBV5-1 to TRBJ1-1, with 7 positions matching TRBD1. The V gene end was trimmed by 4 bases and the J gene end by 3 bases; junction bases not matched to a gene: 6. The CDR3 is 14 amino acids. The germline V gene has CDR1 SGHRS and CDR2 YFSETQ. In DNA, the CDR3 is TGCGCCAGCAGCCCTGGGACAGTTTACACTGAAGCTTTCTTT. Protein product: CASSPGTVYTEAFF.

This clone has a single count. The chain links TRBV6-4 to TRBJ2-1; 7 positions match TRBD2. With 2 bases clipped from V and 4 bases from J, the junction kept 5 bases outside the gene matches. The germline V gene encodes CDR1 MRHNA and CDR2 SNTAGT. The CDR3 is 15 amino acids. The CDR3 DNA reads TGTGCCAGCAGTGACGGCACTAGCGATTACAATGAGCAGTTCTTC. This sequence encodes CASSDGTSDYNEQFF.

V is TRBV5-1 and J is TRBJ2-1; 7 positions agree with TRBD1. The CDR3 consists of 14 residues. V was pared by 4 bases and J by 5 bases, with 6 bases of the junction left unmatched. Germline V lookup: CDR1 SGHRS, CDR2 YFSETQ. DNA of the CDR3: TGCGCCAGCAGCGACCGGGACAGAGACAATGAGCAGTTCTTC. Protein: CASSDRDRDNEQFF. Variable domain in full (rest from reference TRBV5-1 and TRBJ2-1): KAGVTQTPRYLIKTRGQQVTLSCSPISGHRSVSWYQQTPGQGLQFLFEYFSETQRNKGNFPGRFSGRQFSNSRSEMNVSTLELGDSALYLCASSDRDRDNEQFFGPGTRLTVL.

CDR3 sequence reads: CASSPQTGPTHQPQHF. The CDR3 region has the DNA TGTGCCAGTAGTCCACAGACAGGACCAACCCATCAGCCCCAGCATTTT. V usage is TRBV19 and J usage is TRBJ1-5; weak D call: TRBD1 (6 bases). Germline V gene sequence: CDR1 LNHDA, CDR2 SQIVND (reference sequence). The CDR3 length is 16 residues. Trimming removed 5 bases at V and 5 bases at J, with 19 bases between.

This chain links TRBV5-6 with TRBJ2-3, with a weak D call TRBD2 (7 bases). This CDR3 comprises 15 residues. V was trimmed by 0 bases and J by 6 bases, leaving 14 bases between them. CDR1 and CDR2 (germline): SGHDT, YYEEEE. CDR3 amino acids: CASSLEQGLSDTQYF. The DNA for the CDR3 is TGTGCCAGCAGCTTGGAACAGGGACTATCGGATACGCAGTATTTT. Full variable domain (missing parts from reference TRBV5-6 and TRBJ2-3): DAGVTQSPTHLIKTRGQQVTLRCSPKSGHDTVSWYQQALGQGPQFIFQYYEEEERQRGNFPDRFSGHQFPNYSSELNVNALLLGDSALYLCASSLEQGLSDTQYFGPGTRLTVL.

The chain employs TRBV30 and TRBJ1-2; D not resolved. The CDR3 is 14 amino acids. Germline values: CDR1 GTSNPN, CDR2 SVGIG (reference sequence). Trimming removed 1 base at V and 3 bases at J, with 12 bases between. This CDR3 reads CAWSGAGSDYGYTF. The CDR3 coding sequence is TGTGCCTGGAGTGGGGCGGGATCTGACTATGGCTACACCTTC.

The chain has TRBV6-4 and TRBJ1-1, with D possibly matching TRBD1 (5 bases). The V end lost 6 bases, the J end lost 1 base, and 9 bases lay between the germline ends. The CDR3 contains 13 residues. Germline CDR1 is MRHNA and CDR2 is SNTAGT. CDR3 loop: CASSRQSNTEAFF. CDR3 in DNA: TGTGCCAGCAGCCGACAGTCGAACACTGAAGCTTTCTTT.

The chain joins TRBV28 to TRBJ2-1; a weak D match, TRBD1 (5 bases). The germline V gene encodes CDR1 MDHEN and CDR2 SYDVKM. The germline V and J ends were trimmed by 6 bases and 5 bases, with 23 bases remaining between them. The CDR3 contains 17 residues. The CDR3 protein is CASSPSLVAGFHNEQFF. In DNA form, the CDR3 reads TGTGCCAGCAGCCCTAGTTTGGTGGCAGGGTTCCACAATGAGCAGTTCTTC.

The chain has TRBV2 and TRBJ1-2; TRBD1 matches 10 bases. There are 15 residues in the CDR3. V shed 7 bases, J shed 5 bases, and the junction held 10 bases outside the gene matches. Germline CDR1 is SNHLY and CDR2 is FYNNEI. The CDR3 DNA reads as TGTGCCAGCATAGAGACAGGGGGCGCGAGTTATGGCTACACCTTC. This translates into CASIETGGASYGYTF.

V usage is TRBV6-5 and J usage is TRBJ2-2; TRBD2 agrees at 9 bases. The germline CDR1 and CDR2 sequences are MNHEY and SVGAGI. The CDR3 is 16 amino acids. Germline trimming cut 0 bases from V and 7 bases from J; bases unmatched to any gene: 6. CDR3 loop: CASSYSSGRVNGELFF. The CDR3 coding sequence is TGTGCCAGCAGTTACTCTAGCGGGAGAGTTAACGGGGAGCTGTTTTTT.

The gene calls are TRBV2 and TRBJ2-7, with 7 positions matching TRBD1. The length of the CDR3 is 13 residues. The V segment lost 8 bases and the J segment 3 bases; nucleotides outside the gene matches: 7. The germline V gene encodes CDR1 SNHLY and CDR2 FYNNEI. CDR3 region: CASHIGTDYEQYF. Written as DNA, the CDR3 is TGTGCCAGCCATATAGGGACAGACTACGAGCAGTACTTC.

V and J are TRBV6-1 and TRBJ2-3; TRBD2 matches 7 bases. CDR3 length: 17 amino acids. V shed 1 base and J 2 bases; nucleotides not matched to a gene: 9. Germline V gene sequence: CDR1 MNHNS, CDR2 SASEGT. The chain's CDR3 is CASSEGFASGVTDTQYF. Here the CDR3 DNA reads TGTGCCAGCAGTGAAGGATTTGCTAGCGGAGTCACAGATACGCAGTATTTT.

The chain recombines TRBV5-5 with TRBJ2-3, with D perhaps TRBD1 (5 bases). CDR1 and CDR2 from the germline V gene are SGHKS and YYEKEE (reference sequence). The length of the CDR3 is 14 residues. The V gene lost 4 bases and the J gene lost 0 bases, with 9 bases spanning the gap. The CDR3 here is CASSPRTSTDTQYF. DNA of the CDR3: TGTGCCAGCAGCCCCCGGACAAGCACAGATACGCAGTATTTT.

To note about this clone: An end of the junction differs from the germline gene, which may be a read error. This chain connects TRBV6-4 to TRBJ1-1; a possible D gene is TRBD1 (6 bases). The CDR3 is 9 amino acids. CDR1 MRHNA and CDR2 SNTAGT come from the germline V gene. DNA for the CDR3: TGTGCCAGCAGACGATCGACAGGCTTT. Translated, it gives CASRRSTGF.

The V and J genes are TRBV7-2 and TRBJ2-3, with D uncertain. This CDR3 is 15 amino acids long. V shed 1 base and J shed 1 base, with 9 bases lying between them. Germline V gene data show CDR1 as SGHTA and CDR2 as FQGNSA. The CDR3 protein is CASSLVPLRTDTQYF. The CDR3, as DNA: TGTGCCAGCAGCTTAGTCCCCCTACGCACAGATACGCAGTATTTT.

This chain connects TRBV2 to TRBJ2-2; D may be TRBD2 (7 bases). This CDR3 contains 13 residues. The V gene lost 6 bases and the J gene lost 4 bases, with 9 bases spanning the gap. Per germline, CDR1 SNHLY and CDR2 FYNNEI. DNA for the CDR3: TGTGCCAGCAGAAGGGGGGGCACCGGGGAGCTGTTTTTT. This sequence encodes CASRRGGTGELFF.

The chain combines TRBV18 with TRBJ2-5; no clear D. CDR1 and CDR2 from the germline V gene are KGHSH and LQKENI. Trimming cost V 1 base and J 4 bases, with 13 bases left between them. The CDR3 loop spans 15 amino acids. CDR3 sequence reads: CASSPLSGFTETQYF. The CDR3 DNA reads TGTGCCAGCTCACCACTGTCAGGTTTTACAGAGACCCAGTACTTC. Drawing the rest from reference TRBV18 and TRBJ2-5, the complete variable domain is NAGVMQNPRHLVRRRGQEARLRCSPMKGHSHVYWYRQLPEEGLKFMVYLQKENIIDESGMPKERFSAEFPKEGPSILRIQQVVRGDSAAYFCASSPLSGFTETQYFGPGTRLLVL.

V usage is TRBV6-5 and J usage is TRBJ1-6, with 7 bases lining up with TRBD1. The CDR3 length is 15 residues. The J segment lost 7 bases and the V segment lost 7 bases, leaving 10 bases of the junction unmatched. Germline-derived CDR1 and CDR2 are MNHEY and SVGAGI. CDR3 sequence reads: CASNRRQGRNSPLHF. DNA for the CDR3: TGTGCCAGCAACCGACGACAGGGCCGAAATTCACCCCTCCACTTT.

V gene TRBV11-3 combines with J gene TRBJ1-1; D is unresolved. The CDR3 has 13 amino acids. V dropped 3 bases and J dropped 6 bases, with 11 bases sitting between them. Per germline, CDR1 SGHNT and CDR2 YENEEA. CDR3 region: CASSFQLGAEAFF. CDR3 DNA sequence: TGTGCCAGCAGCTTTCAACTGGGCGCTGAAGCTTTCTTT.